The T cell receptor (beta chain) described here comes from a study of T cell repertoires in cytomegalovirus infection. Study information: Evidence of both CMV infection and a matching HLA type came from public TCR beta signatures.

This clonotype was seen a few times. Its target is unknown. One entry per CDR3 protein results from TCRdb running MiXCR on the reads. The sample holds some 590,000 distinct CDR3 sequences, under 45% seen once. V lost 3 bases, J lost 5 bases, and 15 bases stayed unmatched. Germline CDR1 and CDR2: MGHRA and YSYEKL. The CDR3 runs to 17 residues. V gene TRBV4-1 combines with J gene TRBJ2-7; TRBD1 aligns across 8 bases. Material: cultured PBMCs, obtained from culture after CMV antigen stimulation. This clonotype originated in a human donor in good health (CMV status not recorded). Some clones in this sample may be carry-over from other donors' samples. CDR3 sequence (DNA): TGCGCCAGCAGCCACCCTTACGTGGCAGGGGGCTATCACGAGCAGTACTTC. Amino acid sequence: CASSHPYVAGGYHEQYF.